Sequencing of this TCR beta chain was carried out in a study of cytomegalovirus exposure and HLA in healthy donors. On the study more broadly: Among about 190 million T cells, an earlier analysis found roughly 120 million unique TCR beta sequences. Findings and caveats of the study: The majority of CMV-associated TCR beta chains were reported as apparently HLA-restricted in a later analysis. Some TCR beta chains (around 160 of them) were listed as cytomegalovirus-associated.

Trimming cost V 3 bases and J 5 bases; bases outside gene matches: 4. The V gene's germline CDR1 is SGHVS and CDR2 FQNEAQ. The CDR3 spans 16 residues. Though nominally healthy at sampling, donors likely had unrecorded immune exposures. PCR amplification relied on 60 Vbeta primers (plus 13 Jbeta primers). Repertoires were generated with immunoSEQ multiplex PCR, while TCRdb's copy carries only in-frame clones and drops some. The profile covers roughly 200,000 clones, with almost 85% appearing a single time and more than 0.45% taken by the ten largest. As for this clone: The antigen remains undetermined.

The chain is built from TRBV7-8 and TRBJ2-3; TRBD2 matches at 14 bases. Sequencing was performed on PBMCs. The TCR sequence derives from a woman aged 40 to 50 in good health and CMV-seronegative. The CDR3 is CASSFRGLAGGDTQYF. Here the CDR3 DNA reads TGTGCCAGCAGCTTTCGCGGACTAGCGGGGGGAGATACGCAGTATTTT.